Listed below are T cell receptor beta chains from one sample, sequenced in a study of T cells in Graves' hyperthyroidism and ophthalmopathy. Using its own MiXCR run on the multiplex PCR reads, TCRdb lists one record per CDR3 protein. The sample holds 600,000 to 850,000 distinct CDR3 sequences, around 20% seen once. Sequenced input: blood. All receptors derive from a woman aged 45 to 65 with Graves' hyperthyroidism that later progressed to Graves' ophthalmopathy. Both conserved end residues are part of each CDR3. The D gene is left open where the match is weak. Not every row has a clone size; where given, it reads once, few, many or a size class.

TRBJ2-7 TRBD2 few TRBV5-4 TGTGCCAGCAGCTTGGCAGGACTAGCTCCTTTAAACGAGCAGTACTTC CASSLAGLAPLNEQYF
TRBJ1-5 NA NA TRBV10-3 TGTGCCATCAGTCAGCCGGCCCAGCCCCAGCATTTT CAISQPAQPQHF
TRBJ2-2 NA few TRBV24-1 TGTGCCACCATGGACCGCAGGGAGAACACCGGGGAGCTGTTTTTT CATMDRRENTGELFF
TRBJ1-5 NA many TRBV3-1 TGTGCCAGCAGCCAACGGACGGCGGATCAGCCCCAGCATTTT CASSQRTADQPQHF
TRBJ2-2 TRBD1 few TRBV29-1 TGCAGCGTTGAATCAGCACAGGGGGCAGACACCGGGGAGCTGTTTTTT CSVESAQGADTGELFF
TRBJ2-2 NA few TRBV11-2 TGTGCCAGCAGCATAGCTCCCGCAACTACCGGGGAGCTGTTTTTT CASSIAPATTGELFF
TRBJ2-1 NA many TRBV11-2 TGTGCCAGCAGCTTAGGCGCTACCACCAATGAGCAGTTCTTC CASSLGATTNEQFF
TRBJ1-5 NA few TRBV6-2/TRBV6-3 TGTGCCAGCAGTTACGCTAATCAGCCCCAGCATTTT CASSYANQPQHF
TRBJ1-1 TRBD1 NA TRBV20-1 TGCAGTGCTAGAGTACTACAGGGGATCCCTGAAGCTTTCTTT CSARVLQGIPEAFF
TRBJ2-7 TRBD2 many TRBV5-1 TGCGCCAGCAGCTTGGATACTAGCGGCCGAGAGCAGTACTTC CASSLDTSGREQYF
TRBJ2-3 TRBD2 many TRBV5-1 TGCGCCAGCAGCTCGACTAGCGGGGGGGGCACAGATACGCAGTATTTT CASSSTSGGGTDTQYF
TRBJ2-3 TRBD2 few TRBV24-1 TGTGCCACCAGTTCGCTAGCGGATAGCACAGATACGCAGTATTTT CATSSLADSTDTQYF
TRBJ2-7 NA NA TRBV19 TGTGCCAGTCAATCTAGCTACGAGCAGTACTTC CASQSSYEQYF
TRBJ2-4 TRBD1 NA TRBV10-3 TGTGCCATCAGTGAGTTGGGACAGGGCAAAAACATTCAGTACTTC CAISELGQGKNIQYF
TRBJ1-1 TRBD1 few TRBV10-1 TGCGCCAGCAGAGCCGGACAGGGGGCTTCTGAAGCTTTCTTT CASRAGQGASEAFF
TRBJ2-5 TRBD2 many TRBV11-2 TGTGCCAGCAGCTTAGGACTAGCGCCTCAAGAGACCCAGTACTTC CASSLGLAPQETQYF
TRBJ2-3 TRBD2 many TRBV29-1 TGCAGCGTTGAATGGTTTCCTAGCGGGGGAGTGACAGATACGCAGTATTTT CSVEWFPSGGVTDTQYF
TRBJ2-2 TRBD1 NA TRBV4-1 TGCGCCAGCAGCCAAGCAGGGGGTCACACCGGGGAGCTGTTTTTT CASSQAGGHTGELFF
TRBJ2-2 NA many TRBV20-1 TGCAGTGCTACAGGGGTTTCGAACACCGGGGAGCTGTTTTTT CSATGVSNTGELFF
TRBJ2-3 NA many TRBV5-8 TGTGCCAGCAAAATGGGAACGGGGAGCGCAGATACGCAGTATTTT CASKMGTGSADTQYF
TRBJ2-1 NA NA TRBV2 TGTGCCAGCTACGAGGGTACCCCCTACAATGAGCAGTTCTTC CASYEGTPYNEQFF
TRBJ2-5 NA many TRBV6-6 TGTGCCAGCAGTTACCCCGCAGGGGGGGAAGAGACCCAGTACTTC CASSYPAGGEETQYF
TRBJ1-2 TRBD1 NA TRBV5-1 TGCGCCAGCAGCTTCGGCTCGGGACAGGATTCCGGCTACACCTTC CASSFGSGQDSGYTF